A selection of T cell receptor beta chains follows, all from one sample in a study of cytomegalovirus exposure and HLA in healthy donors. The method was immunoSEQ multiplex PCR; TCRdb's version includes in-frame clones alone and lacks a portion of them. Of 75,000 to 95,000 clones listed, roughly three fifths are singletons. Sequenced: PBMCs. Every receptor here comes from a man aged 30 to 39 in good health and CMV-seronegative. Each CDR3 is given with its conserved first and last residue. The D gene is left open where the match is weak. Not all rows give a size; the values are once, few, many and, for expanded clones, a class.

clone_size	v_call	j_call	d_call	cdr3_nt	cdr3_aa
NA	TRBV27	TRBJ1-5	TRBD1	TGTGCCAGCAGTTCCGGGACAGGGGGATATCAGCCCCAGCATTTT	CASSSGTGGYQPQHF
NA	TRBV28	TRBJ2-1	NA	TGTGCCAGCAGGGGGGGCGGCGGGAGTGATACCAATGAGCAGTTCTTC	CASRGGGGSDTNEQFF
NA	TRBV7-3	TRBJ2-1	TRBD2	TGTGCCAGCAGCTTAGGGGCGGGGGGGCTCAATGAGCAGTTCTTC	CASSLGAGGLNEQFF
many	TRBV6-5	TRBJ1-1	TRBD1	TGTGCCAGCTGGACAGGGGGGGTTACTGAAGCTTTCTTT	CASWTGGVTEAFF
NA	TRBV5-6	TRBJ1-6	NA	TGTGCCAGCAGCTTTGGGCAGTATAATTCACCCCTCCACTTT	CASSFGQYNSPLHF
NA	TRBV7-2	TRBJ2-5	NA	TGTGCCAGCAGCTTTCCCGGTCTGAAGACCCAGTACTTC	CASSFPGLKTQYF
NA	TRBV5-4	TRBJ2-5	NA	TGTGCCAGCAGCTTGGACCGGGCGGGGGAGACCCAGTACTTC	CASSLDRAGETQYF
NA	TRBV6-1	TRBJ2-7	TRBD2	TGTGCCAGCAGTCAAGAAGCGGGATTCTCCTACGAGCAGTACTTC	CASSQEAGFSYEQYF
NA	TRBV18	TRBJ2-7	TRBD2	TGTGCCAGCTCTAGGACTAGCGGGGGATCCTACGAGCAGTACTTC	CASSRTSGGSYEQYF
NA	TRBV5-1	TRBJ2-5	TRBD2	TGCGCCAGCAGCGACCCGCGGGGGCAAGAGACCCAGTACTTC	CASSDPRGQETQYF
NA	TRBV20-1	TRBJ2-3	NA	TGCAGTGCAGCTAAGACAGATACGCAGTATTTT	CSAAKTDTQYF
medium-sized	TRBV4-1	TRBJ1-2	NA	TGCGCCAGCAGCCAAGATCCAGGGGCGTGGGATGGCTACACCTTC	CASSQDPGAWDGYTF
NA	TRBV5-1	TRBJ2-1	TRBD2	TGCGCCAGCAACTCATGGACTAGCGGGAGTGGGAATGAGCAGTTCTTC	CASNSWTSGSGNEQFF
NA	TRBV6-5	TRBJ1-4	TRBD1	TGTGCCAGCAGTTACACGACAGGGTTGGGCGAAAAACTGTTTTTT	CASSYTTGLGEKLFF
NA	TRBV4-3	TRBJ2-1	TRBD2	TGCGCCAGCAGCCAAGATTCGCGACTAGCGAGTGAGCAGTTCTTC	CASSQDSRLASEQFF
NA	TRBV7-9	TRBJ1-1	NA	TGTTCCAGCAGCTTAGTGTTCGGGAAGAACACTGAAGCTTTCTTT	CSSSLVFGKNTEAFF
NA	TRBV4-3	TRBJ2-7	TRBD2	TGCGCCAGCAGCCAAATAGCGGGGGACCCTACCTCCTACGAGCAGTACTTC	CASSQIAGDPTSYEQYF
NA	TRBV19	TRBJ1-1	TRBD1	TGTGCCAGTATTCGGGAGGACAGGGGAATCCCTGAAGCTTTCTTT	CASIREDRGIPEAFF
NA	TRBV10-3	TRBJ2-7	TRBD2	TGTGCCATCAGTGAGACATCAGCGGGGGTTAGCGAGCAGTACTTC	CAISETSAGVSEQYF
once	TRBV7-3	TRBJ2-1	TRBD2	TGTGCCAGCAGCCCGGGGGGGGCGCGCAATGAGCAGTTCTTC	CASSPGGARNEQFF
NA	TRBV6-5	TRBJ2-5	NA	TGTGCCAGCAGTGTGCGCTCTGAGACCCAGTACTTC	CASSVRSETQYF
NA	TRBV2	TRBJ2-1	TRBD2	TGTGCCAGCAGTGACCTAGCGGGAGGAGTCGAGCAGTTCTTC	CASSDLAGGVEQFF
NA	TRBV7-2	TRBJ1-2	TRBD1	TGTGCCAGCAGCACTCAACAGGGGCGTGTAGGCTACACCTTC	CASSTQQGRVGYTF
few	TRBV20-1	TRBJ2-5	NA	TGCAGTGCTTCAAGCGGAGAGACCCAGTACTTC	CSASSGETQYF
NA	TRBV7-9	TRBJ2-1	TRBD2	TGTGCCAGCAGCTTACTAGCGGGGGCCTACAATGAGCAGTTCTTC	CASSLLAGAYNEQFF
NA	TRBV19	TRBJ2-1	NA	TGTGCCAGTAGTATACCCCATGACAGAAGCTCCTACAATGAGCAGTTCTTC	CASSIPHDRSSYNEQFF
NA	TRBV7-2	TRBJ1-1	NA	TGTGCCAGCAGCTTATTTGGGACCCAGGGGCCTATGAGCACTGAAGCTTTCTTT	CASSLFGTQGPMSTEAFF
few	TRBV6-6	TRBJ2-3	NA	TGTGCCAGCGGCTTAGGGGGAGTAGGCACAGATACGCAGTATTTT	CASGLGGVGTDTQYF
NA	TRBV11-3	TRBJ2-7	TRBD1	TGTGCCAGCAGCCCAGGACAGGAGCCCTACGAGCAGTACTTC	CASSPGQEPYEQYF
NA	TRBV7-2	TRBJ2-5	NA	TGTGCCAGCAGCTTAGTTGTCGGTAGAGAGACCCAGTACTTC	CASSLVVGRETQYF
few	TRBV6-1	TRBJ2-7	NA	TGTGCCAGCAAACGGGGTAGCGGAACCTACGAGCAGTACTTC	CASKRGSGTYEQYF
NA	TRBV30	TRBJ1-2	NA	TGTGCCTGGACACCCGGACACTGGTATGGCTACACCTTC	CAWTPGHWYGYTF
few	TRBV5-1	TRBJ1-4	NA	TGCGCCAGCAGCTTCTCGGGGACAACTAATGAAAAACTGTTTTTT	CASSFSGTTNEKLFF
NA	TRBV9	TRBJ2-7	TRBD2	TGTGCCAGCAGCGCTAGCGGGACTAGGAAGTACGAGCAGTACTTC	CASSASGTRKYEQYF
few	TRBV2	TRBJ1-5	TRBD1	TGTGCCAGCAGGGACAGGTTCAATCAGCCCCAGCATTTT	CASRDRFNQPQHF
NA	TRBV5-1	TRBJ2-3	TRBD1	TGCGCCAGCAGTCCGACAGGGTTTGGTACGCAGTATTTT	CASSPTGFGTQYF
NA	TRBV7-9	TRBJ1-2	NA	TGTGCCAGCAGCTTAGTACCGGGGAACTATGGCTACACCTTC	CASSLVPGNYGYTF
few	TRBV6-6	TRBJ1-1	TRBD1	TGTGCCACCGGACAGGGCGCTGAAGCTTTCTTT	CATGQGAEAFF
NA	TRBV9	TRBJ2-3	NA	TGTGCCAGCAGCGTAGTTCTCCCGACAGATACGCAGTATTTT	CASSVVLPTDTQYF
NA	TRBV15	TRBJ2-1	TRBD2	TGTGCCACCAGCAGAGAGGCTAGCGGGAGCTTATACAATGAGCAGTTCTTC	CATSREASGSLYNEQFF
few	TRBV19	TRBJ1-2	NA	TGTGCCAGTAGTATGGGTGGTCGAGGAAATGGCTACACCTTC	CASSMGGRGNGYTF
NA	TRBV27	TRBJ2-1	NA	TGTGCCAGCAGTTTAATGCAGGGGATCCGCAATGAGCAGTTCTTC	CASSLMQGIRNEQFF
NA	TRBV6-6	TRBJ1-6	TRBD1	TGTGCCAGCAGTTTCGACAGGGGTGATTCACCCCTCCACTTT	CASSFDRGDSPLHF
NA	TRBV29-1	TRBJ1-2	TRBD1	TGCAACGTTGAGGGACAGGGAAATGGCTACACCTTC	CNVEGQGNGYTF
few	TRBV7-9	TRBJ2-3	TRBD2	TGTGCCAGCAGCCTGGGACTAGAGTCGGATACGCAGTATTTT	CASSLGLESDTQYF
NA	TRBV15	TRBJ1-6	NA	TGTGCCACCAGCAGAGATAGCGGGACTTTTAATTCACCCCTCCACTTT	CATSRDSGTFNSPLHF